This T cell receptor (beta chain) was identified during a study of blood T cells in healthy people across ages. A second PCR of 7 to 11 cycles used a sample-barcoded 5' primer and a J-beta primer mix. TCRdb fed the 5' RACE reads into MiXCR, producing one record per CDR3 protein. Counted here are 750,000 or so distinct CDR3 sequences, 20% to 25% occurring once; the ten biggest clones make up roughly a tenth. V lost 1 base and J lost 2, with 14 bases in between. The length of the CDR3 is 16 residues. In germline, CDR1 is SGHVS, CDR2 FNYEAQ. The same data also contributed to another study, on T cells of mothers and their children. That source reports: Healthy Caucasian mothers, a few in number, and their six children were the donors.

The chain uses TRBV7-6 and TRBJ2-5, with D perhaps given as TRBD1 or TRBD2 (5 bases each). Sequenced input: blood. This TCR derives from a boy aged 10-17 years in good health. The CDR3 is CASSLVGEPGQETQYF. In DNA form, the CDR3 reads TGTGCCAGCAGCTTAGTGGGGGAACCAGGTCAAGAGACCCAGTACTTC.